These T cell receptor beta chains were read from a single sample in a study of blood T cell repertoires in COVID-19. Sequenced by immunoSEQ multiplex PCR; TCRdb stores in-frame clones only, minus some. The sample lists approximately 470,000 clones, approximately 85% occurring once. What was sequenced was peripheral blood. The receptor set was obtained from a human donor in a cohort sampled during active COVID-19. Each CDR3 is given with its conserved first and last residue. D genes are given only for firm matches. The size field is filled for only some rows; it gives once, few, many or a size class.

v_call: TRBV10-3; d_call: NA; j_call: TRBJ2-5; clone_size: once; cdr3_nt: TGTGCCATCAGTGTCGGGGGAGTGCAAGAGACCCAGTACTTC; cdr3_aa: CAISVGGVQETQYF
v_call: TRBV9; d_call: NA; j_call: TRBJ2-5; clone_size: NA; cdr3_nt: TGTGCCAGCAGCGTAGTACCCCTCAGTCCCAGCGGAGTAGAGACCCAGTACTTC; cdr3_aa: CASSVVPLSPSGVETQYF
v_call: TRBV20-1; d_call: NA; j_call: TRBJ1-1; clone_size: NA; cdr3_nt: TGCAGTGTCAGGAGGGGTTTTAGAGCTTTCTTT; cdr3_aa: CSVRRGFRAFF
v_call: TRBV30; d_call: TRBD1; j_call: TRBJ1-2; clone_size: NA; cdr3_nt: TGTGCCTGGACGACAGGGGACTATGGCTACACCTTC; cdr3_aa: CAWTTGDYGYTF
v_call: TRBV7-9; d_call: NA; j_call: TRBJ2-5; clone_size: NA; cdr3_nt: TGTGCCAGCAGCTTAGTCGGTGTTCAAGAGACCCAGTACTTC; cdr3_aa: CASSLVGVQETQYF
v_call: TRBV14; d_call: NA; j_call: TRBJ1-4; clone_size: few; cdr3_nt: TGTGCCAGCAGCCAATCTTCATCGAAACGGAATGAAAAACTGTTTTTT; cdr3_aa: CASSQSSSKRNEKLFF
v_call: TRBV12-3/TRBV12-4; d_call: NA; j_call: TRBJ1-5; clone_size: NA; cdr3_nt: TGTGCCAGCAGTTTAGCCTTCAATCAGCCCCAGCATTTT; cdr3_aa: CASSLAFNQPQHF
v_call: TRBV6-6; d_call: TRBD1; j_call: TRBJ1-4; clone_size: NA; cdr3_nt: TGTGCCAGCAGTTACGGACAGGATAATGAAAAACTGTTTTTT; cdr3_aa: CASSYGQDNEKLFF
v_call: TRBV2; d_call: TRBD1; j_call: TRBJ1-3; clone_size: NA; cdr3_nt: TGTGCCAGCAGCTTGACAGGGGACATATATTTT; cdr3_aa: CASSLTGDIYF
v_call: TRBV5-5; d_call: NA; j_call: TRBJ2-6; clone_size: NA; cdr3_nt: TGTGCCAGCAGCCATCCGGACACGAGAGCCTCTGGGGCCAACGTCCTGACTTTC; cdr3_aa: CASSHPDTRASGANVLTF
v_call: TRBV4-3; d_call: NA; j_call: TRBJ1-2; clone_size: NA; cdr3_nt: TGCGCCAGCAGCCTCCGTCCAGCTAACTATGGCTACACCTTC; cdr3_aa: CASSLRPANYGYTF
v_call: TRBV2; d_call: TRBD1; j_call: TRBJ1-5; clone_size: once; cdr3_nt: TGTGCCAGCAATACGGGGACAGGGGGACCTCAGCCCCAGCATTTT; cdr3_aa: CASNTGTGGPQPQHF
v_call: TRBV5-1; d_call: TRBD1; j_call: TRBJ2-7; clone_size: once; cdr3_nt: TGCGCCAGCAGCTCGACCGGGACAGGCTACGAGCAGTACTTC; cdr3_aa: CASSSTGTGYEQYF